Shown below are 17 T cell receptor beta chains from a single sample sequenced in a study of control samples from healthy donors and cancer patients. Sequencing used immunoSEQ multiplex PCR; TCRdb keeps in-frame clones, though not all of them. This sample has some 120,000 clones, with over 85% found just once. Sequences were obtained from blood. The receptors originated from a man aged 30 to 45 in good health.

The chain combines TRBV7-9 with TRBJ2-5; no clear D gene. V lost 2 bases to trimming and J lost 3 bases, with 7 bases between them. The CDR3 is 13 amino acids. Germline V lookup: CDR1 SEHNR, CDR2 FQNEAQ (reference sequence). CDR3 loop: CASSLSQKETQYF. The DNA for the CDR3 is TGTGCCAGCAGCTTAAGTCAGAAAGAGACCCAGTACTTC.

J is TRBJ2-1 and V is TRBV20-1; a weak D match, TRBD1 (6 bases). Germline CDR1 DFQATT, CDR2 SNEGSKA (reference sequence). This CDR3 has 11 residues. V gave up 4 bases and J gave up 9 bases, with 10 bases separating them. In nucleotides, the CDR3 is TGCAGTGCTAAACGAGGGGGTGAGCAGTTCTTC. It specifies CSAKRGGEQFF.

The genes are TRBV27 and TRBJ2-6; TRBD1 might be the D (5 bases). V shed 2 bases and J shed 0 bases, with 8 bases lying between them. CDR1 is MNHEY and CDR2 is SMNVEV in the germline V gene (reference sequence). The CDR3 totals 16 residues. The CDR3 DNA is TGTGCCAGCAGTTTACAGGGTATCTCTGGGGCCAACGTCCTGACTTTC. Translation: CASSLQGISGANVLTF.

The chain combines TRBV2 with TRBJ1-5; D may be TRBD1 (6 bases). The germline V and J ends were trimmed by 7 bases and 3 bases, with 19 bases remaining between them. CDR1 and CDR2 from the germline V gene are SNHLY and FYNNEI. The CDR3 runs to 16 residues. CDR3 residues: CASNSRAGATNQPQHF. CDR3 DNA sequence: TGTGCCAGCAACTCGAGGGCAGGGGCGACCAATCAGCCCCAGCATTTT.

This clone is a singleton in its sample. V is TRBV2 and J is TRBJ1-2; D gene uncertain. Germline V CDR1 and CDR2: SNHLY, FYNNEI. The CDR3 loop spans 14 amino acids. V was cut by 0 bases and J by 4 bases, with 9 bases left in between. The CDR3 region is CASSEALIIYGYTF. For the CDR3, the DNA is TGTGCCAGCAGTGAAGCGCTTATCATCTATGGCTACACCTTC.

The V and J genes are TRBV12-3 or TRBV12-4 and TRBJ1-2, with D hard to call. The V and J ends lost 2 bases and 4 bases respectively, with 8 bases between them. CDR3 length: 13 amino acids. CDR3 in amino acids: CASSLKHVYGYTF. CDR3 sequence (DNA): TGTGCCAGCAGTTTAAAGCACGTCTATGGCTACACCTTC.

This clone occurred a few times. The gene calls are TRBV12-3 or TRBV12-4 and TRBJ1-2; 7 bases align to TRBD1. CDR3 length: 12 residues. J gave up 8 bases and V 6 bases, and 6 bases lay outside the gene matches. CDR3 sequence reads: CASRRGLVGYTF. The CDR3 nucleotides read TGTGCCAGCAGGAGGGGGCTAGTAGGCTACACCTTC.

In nucleotides, the CDR3 is TGTGCCAGCAGTTTCAACACAGGGAAGCACACTGAAGCTTTCTTT. Translated: CASSFNTGKHTEAFF. The chain couples TRBV28 to TRBJ1-1; D is possibly TRBD1 (6 bases). Germline V gene data show CDR1 as MDHEN and CDR2 as SYDVKM. V gave up 3 bases and J gave up 3 bases, with 14 bases separating them. This CDR3 comprises 15 residues.

The sample holds one count of this clone. This rearrangement joins TRBV27 to TRBJ1-2, with D hard to call. Germline V gives CDR1 MNHEY, CDR2 SMNVEV (reference sequence). V was cut by 5 bases and J by 8 bases, with 18 bases left in between. The CDR3 sequence is 14 residues long. The CDR3 is CASSKPPGFDGYTF. CDR3 DNA sequence: TGTGCCAGCAGTAAACCCCCGGGGTTCGACGGCTACACCTTC.

V and J are TRBV6-6 and TRBJ2-1; either TRBD1 or TRBD2 may fit D (6 bases each). This CDR3 is built from 15 residues. V was pared by 4 bases and J by 2 bases, with 12 bases between. Germline-derived CDR1 and CDR2 are MNHNY and SVGAGI (reference sequence). The CDR3 bases are TGTGCCAGCAGTTCCCAAGGGGGGACCTACAATGAGCAGTTCTTC. The encoded protein is CASSSQGGTYNEQFF.

CDR3 protein: CASSQLAGVEQYF. CDR3 sequence (DNA): TGTGCCAGCAGCCAATTGGCAGGTGTAGAGCAGTACTTC. This chain connects TRBV3-1 (or the pseudogene TRBV3-2) to TRBJ2-7; D not resolved. The germline V and J ends were trimmed by 2 bases and 7 bases, with 12 bases remaining between them. Germline V gives CDR1 LGHDT, CDR2 YNNKEL (reference sequence). The CDR3 length is 13 residues.

V usage is TRBV6-4 and J usage is TRBJ1-2; maybe TRBD1 (6 bases). V was pared by 5 bases and J by 0 bases, with 16 bases between. The CDR3 spans 16 residues. Germline V gives CDR1 MRHNA, CDR2 SNTAGT. The CDR3 spells CASSHRDTSTNYGYTF. In DNA, the CDR3 is TGTGCCAGCAGTCACCGGGACACCTCTACTAACTATGGCTACACCTTC.

The rearrangement uses TRBV18 and TRBJ2-6; D is ambiguous. Trimming cost V 2 bases and J 2 bases, with 16 bases left between them. CDR3 length: 18 residues. Germline assignment: CDR1 KGHSH and CDR2 LQKENI. This CDR3 is CASSPISQPITGANVLTF. Written as DNA, the CDR3 is TGTGCCAGCTCACCAATTTCACAACCTATAACTGGGGCCAACGTCCTGACTTTC.

A note on this clone: Other DNA sequences in the sample encode the same CDR3. The V and J genes are TRBV18 and TRBJ1-2; D is unclear. V gave up 0 bases and J gave up 2 bases, with 7 bases separating them. The CDR3 has 14 amino acids. Per the germline V gene, CDR1 is KGHSH and CDR2 is LQKENI. Written as DNA, the CDR3 is TGTGCCAGCTCACCACCGGGTCGGAACTATGGCTACACCTTC. Its protein product is CASSPPGRNYGYTF. The variable domain in full, completed from reference TRBV18 and TRBJ1-2, reads NAGVMQNPRHLVRRRGQEARLRCSPMKGHSHVYWYRQLPEEGLKFMVYLQKENIIDESGMPKERFSAEFPKEGPSILRIQQVVRGDSAAYFCASSPPGRNYGYTFGSGTRLTVV.

This clone was seen only once. This chain connects TRBV27 to TRBJ2-2; D perhaps matches TRBD1 (6 bases). Germline values: CDR1 MNHEY, CDR2 SMNVEV (reference sequence). Trimming left V 10 bases short and J 13 bases short, with 16 bases between. CDR3 length: 11 residues. The CDR3, as DNA: TGTGCCATCCCTCTCCTCAGGGGGCTGTTTTTT. Residues: CAIPLLRGLFF.

The chain has TRBV9 and TRBJ1-2; the D is unclear. This CDR3 has 13 amino acids. Germline lookup yields CDR1 SGDLS and CDR2 YYNGEE. Trimming removed 3 bases at V and 4 bases at J, with 10 bases between. This chain's CDR3 is CASSELNTYGYTF. The CDR3 nucleotides are TGTGCCAGCAGCGAACTGAACACCTATGGCTACACCTTC. Full variable domain (remainder filled in from reference TRBV9 and TRBJ1-2): DSGVTQTPKHLITATGQRVTLRCSPRSGDLSVYWYQQSLDQGLQFLIQYYNGEERAKGNILERFSAQQFPDLHSELNLSSLELGDSALYFCASSELNTYGYTFGSGTRLTVV.

This sequence joins TRBV6-1 and TRBJ2-3; TRBD2 matches at 7 bases. CDR1 MNHNS and CDR2 SASEGT come from the germline V gene. The junction had 1 base not matched to a gene; V was cut back by 2 bases and J by 5 bases. The CDR3 spans 13 residues. The DNA for the CDR3 is TGTGCCAGCAGTGAACCGGGGGGAGATACGCAGTATTTT. Its translation: CASSEPGGDTQYF.